A selection of T cell receptor beta chains follows, all from one sample in a study of blood T cell repertoires in COVID-19. Repertoires were generated with immunoSEQ multiplex PCR, while TCRdb's copy carries only in-frame clones and drops some. The data contain fewer than 400,000 clones, about 88% of them singletons. The sample consisted of peripheral blood. Receptor source: a human donor in a cohort sampled during active COVID-19. Both conserved end residues are trimmed from each CDR3. Size is omitted from some rows. Given values are once, few, many or a class for expanded clones.

>TRBV7-9|-
ASSPPGDSNTGELF
>TRBV19|-
ASSQIPTGTGNQPQH
>TRBV10-3|-
AISESTQDPSYEQY
>TRBV10-3|once
AIRSSGNTIY
>TRBV15|-
ATSVRLVVGNEQF
>TRBV30|-
ARGGQNTGELF
>TRBV2|-
ASRTSGHYNEQF
>TRBV15|-
ATSRGRDFYGYT
>TRBV2|-
ASRLAGVGETQY
>TRBV30|-
AWGGQGGFGYT
>TRBV5-1|-
ASTSASGGALNTDTQY
>TRBV5-1|-
ASSTRGEAGNTIY
>TRBV9|once
ASSAGLSTDTQY
>TRBV10-2|once
ASARDRDNEQF
>TRBV10-3|-
AISGGDRDFDGYT